This section outlines one T cell receptor beta chain sequence together with its context. Its antigen is as yet unknown. Per the germline V gene, CDR1 is LGHDT and CDR2 is YNNKEL (reference sequence). V gave up 4 bases and J gave up 7 bases, with 16 bases separating them. CDR3 length: 14 residues. A roughly 10-day culture period preceded the isolation of CD4+ T cells. On days 3 and 7, fresh IL-2 medium replaced half the medium. Sequencing was performed with immunoSEQ multiplex PCR; in TCRdb, only in-frame clones are kept and a portion is missing. The data show around 40,000 clones, roughly two thirds seen once. The source of the sample is a study of vaccination effects on CD4 cells after COVID-19. For the study at large: CD4+ T cells specific for antigen were expanded with viral peptide pools by the ViraFEST assay before sequencing.

General study points: No early post-infection timepoints were available in the study, which also included few convalescent patients. Common cold coronavirus cross-reactivity was shown by only 1 of 255 vaccine-induced clones in healthy vaccinees.

The V and J genes are TRBV3-1 (or the pseudogene TRBV3-2) and TRBJ1-2; D gene unclear. The source material was CD4+ T cells from PBMCs cultured without peptide, sampled before COVID-19 vaccination. The clonotype originates from a human donor who received a COVID-19 vaccine. CDR3 residues: CASSLMPGVGGYTF. The CDR3 nucleotides read TGTGCCAGCAGCCTGATGCCAGGAGTAGGTGGCTACACCTTC.